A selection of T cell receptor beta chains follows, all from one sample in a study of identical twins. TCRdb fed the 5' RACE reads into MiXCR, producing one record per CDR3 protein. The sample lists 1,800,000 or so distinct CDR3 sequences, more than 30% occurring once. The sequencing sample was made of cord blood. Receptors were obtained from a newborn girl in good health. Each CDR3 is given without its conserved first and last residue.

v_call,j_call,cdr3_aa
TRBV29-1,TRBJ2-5,SVAYTQETQY
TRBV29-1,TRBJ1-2,SVDHYGYT
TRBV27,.,ASSSTSGSSYNEQY
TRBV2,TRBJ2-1,ASRDLGQGGNEQF
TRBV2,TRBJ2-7,ASSEGGSSYEQY
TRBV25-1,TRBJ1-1,ASSGRTENTEAF
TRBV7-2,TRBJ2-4,AGTQTSGGTVIQY
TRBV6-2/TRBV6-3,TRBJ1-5,ASSSPGQKNQPQH
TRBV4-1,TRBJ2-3,ASSRTSGAADTQY
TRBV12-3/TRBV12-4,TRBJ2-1,ASRPRGGLVYEQF
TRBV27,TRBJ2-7,ASSLSGDPTYEQY
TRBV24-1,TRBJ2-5,ATSDLQGSGWQETQY
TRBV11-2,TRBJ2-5,ASSLLGRGTETQY
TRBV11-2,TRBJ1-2,ASSLVLGPGYT
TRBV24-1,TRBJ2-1,ATSDLGTSGSLHNEQF
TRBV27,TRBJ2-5,ATEARETQY
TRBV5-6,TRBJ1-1,ASSLAGGEAF
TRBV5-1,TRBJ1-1,ASSLKGSSNTEAF
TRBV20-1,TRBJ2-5,SARDVGRSSWETQY
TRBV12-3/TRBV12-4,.,ASSLNRLYEQY
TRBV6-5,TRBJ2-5,ASSYSWARGQETQY
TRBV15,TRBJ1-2,ATSRDLQGYGYT
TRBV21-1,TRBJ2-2,ASSKRGTANTGELF
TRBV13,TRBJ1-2,ASSLPGQFYGYT
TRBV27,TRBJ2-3,AVGLNTQY
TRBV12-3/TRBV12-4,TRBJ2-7,ASSSGLAVDYYEQY
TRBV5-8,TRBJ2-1,ASSFRGGLRGQF
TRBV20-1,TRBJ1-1,SARDGTLNTEAF
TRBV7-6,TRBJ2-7,ASSVDLTSRGLNEQY
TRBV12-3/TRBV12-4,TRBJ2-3,ASTTSPGLAGSFTDTQY
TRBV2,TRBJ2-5,ASSNPPLQETQY
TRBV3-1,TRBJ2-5,ASSPTGLAAFAGKTQY
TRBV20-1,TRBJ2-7,SASGGATDYEQY
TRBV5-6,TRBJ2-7,TSSVDSSYEQY
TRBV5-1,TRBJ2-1,ASNILPGGNEQF
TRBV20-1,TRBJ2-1,SAIPALWEQF
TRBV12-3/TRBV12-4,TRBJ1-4,ASSPDSLTNEKLF
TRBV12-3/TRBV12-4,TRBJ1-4,ASSGTAGATNEKLF
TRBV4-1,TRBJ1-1,ASSQTPILTHGNTEAF
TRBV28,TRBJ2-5,ASSPAGSLQETQY
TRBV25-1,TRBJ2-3,ASSQAGVTTDTQY
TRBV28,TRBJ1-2,ATYYRDNYGYT
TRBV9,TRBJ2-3,ASSPGLAGGITDTQY
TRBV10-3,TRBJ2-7,AIKAGLHYEQY
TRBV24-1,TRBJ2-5,ATSDLRTQETQY
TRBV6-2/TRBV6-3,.,ASIRAGGPYNEQY
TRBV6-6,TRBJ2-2,ASSPPLAVFHTGELF
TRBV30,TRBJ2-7,AWMAKLPYEQY
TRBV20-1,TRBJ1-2,SAREGLGGYT
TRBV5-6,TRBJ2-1,ASSFFYPLSYNEQF
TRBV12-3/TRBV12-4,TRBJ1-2,ASSLDAHGYT
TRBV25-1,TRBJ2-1,ASSETRLAHEQF
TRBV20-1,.,SAKRVGLHSCEQY